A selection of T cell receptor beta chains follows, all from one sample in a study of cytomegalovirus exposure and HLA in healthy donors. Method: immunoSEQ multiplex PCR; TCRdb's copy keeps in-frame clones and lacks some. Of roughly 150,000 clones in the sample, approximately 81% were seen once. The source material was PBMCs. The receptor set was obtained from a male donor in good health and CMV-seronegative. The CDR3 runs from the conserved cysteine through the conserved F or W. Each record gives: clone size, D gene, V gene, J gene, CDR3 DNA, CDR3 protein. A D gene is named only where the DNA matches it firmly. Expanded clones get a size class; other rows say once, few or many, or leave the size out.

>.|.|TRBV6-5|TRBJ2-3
TGTGCCAGCAGTTACGGGGGGACTAGCACAGATACGCAGTATTTT
CASSYGGTSTDTQYF
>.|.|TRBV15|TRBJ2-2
TGTGCCACCAGGTCCCAGGTTAACACCGGGGAGCTGTTTTTT
CATRSQVNTGELFF
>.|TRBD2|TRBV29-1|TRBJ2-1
TGCAGCCCAGCTTCGGGACTAGGGGTGCATGAGCAGTTCTTC
CSPASGLGVHEQFF
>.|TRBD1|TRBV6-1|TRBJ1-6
TGTGCCAGCAGTGACCGCCAGGGGGGACAGGGCCCCCGGTTT
CASSDRQGGQGPRF
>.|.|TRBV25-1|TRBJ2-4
TGTGCCAGCAGTCGCACAGATGAAAACATTCAGTACTTC
CASSRTDENIQYF
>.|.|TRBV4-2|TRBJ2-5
TGTGCCAGCAGCCAAACTAGCTCCACACCCGAGACCCAGTACTTC
CASSQTSSTPETQYF
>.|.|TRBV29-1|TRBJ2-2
TGCAGCGCGGGTGGCCCAGCTAACACCGGGGAGCTGTTTTTT
CSAGGPANTGELFF
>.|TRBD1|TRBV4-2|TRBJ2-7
TGTGCCAGCAGCCAAGATCTGCAGGGGGTATCCCACGAGCAGTACTTC
CASSQDLQGVSHEQYF
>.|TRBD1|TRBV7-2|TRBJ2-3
TGTGCCAGCAACGACAGGGCAAGCATCAGGGGGCAGTATTTT
CASNDRASIRGQYF
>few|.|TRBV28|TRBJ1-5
TGTGCCAGCAAGCGGGATAGCAATCAGCCCCAGCATTTT
CASKRDSNQPQHF
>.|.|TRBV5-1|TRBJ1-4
TGCGCCAGCAGCTTGGGCTCGGCGGGCAGAAATGAAAAACTGTTTTTT
CASSLGSAGRNEKLFF
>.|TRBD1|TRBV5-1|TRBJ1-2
TGCGCCAGCAGCCAGACAGGGGTCTATGGCTACACCTTC
CASSQTGVYGYTF
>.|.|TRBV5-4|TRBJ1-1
TGTGCCAGCAGCCGGGGTCCCGGGGCGCGGGAGACTGAAGCTTTCTTT
CASSRGPGARETEAFF
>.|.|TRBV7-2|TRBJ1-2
TGTGCCAGCAGCTTATTGGCAGATCAGGACTATGGCTACACCTTC
CASSLLADQDYGYTF
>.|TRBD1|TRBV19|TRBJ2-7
TGTGCCAGTAGTACGGGACAGGGTATTCCAGACGAGCAGTACTTC
CASSTGQGIPDEQYF
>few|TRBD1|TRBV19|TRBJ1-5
TGTGCCAGTAGTATCGGACAGGGAGCTCAGCCCCAGCATTTT
CASSIGQGAQPQHF
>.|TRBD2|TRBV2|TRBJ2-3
TGTGCCAGCAAACTAGCGGGACACACAGATACGCAGTATTTT
CASKLAGHTDTQYF
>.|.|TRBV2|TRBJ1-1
TGTGCCAGCAGTGAAAACCGAGCGCAGGGCCCCGGAGCTTTCTTT
CASSENRAQGPGAFF
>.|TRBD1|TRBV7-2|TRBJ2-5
TGTGCCAGCGGATGGACAGGGGGGGAAGAGACCCAGTACTTC
CASGWTGGEETQYF
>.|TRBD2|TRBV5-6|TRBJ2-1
TGTGCCAGCAGCTTGGTGGCGGGAGGGATCGATGAGCAGTTCTTC
CASSLVAGGIDEQFF
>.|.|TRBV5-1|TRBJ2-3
TGCGCCAGCAGCTTGGCGACGGGGGTGGAGGGTACAGATACGCAGTATTTT
CASSLATGVEGTDTQYF
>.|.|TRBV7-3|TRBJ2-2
TGTGCCAGCAGCATGGGGGGAAACGGGGAGCTGTTTTTT
CASSMGGNGELFF
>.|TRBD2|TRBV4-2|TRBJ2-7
TGTGCCAGCAGCCAAGATCTGAGACTAGCGGGGGCGAGCTCCTACGAGCAGTACTTC
CASSQDLRLAGASSYEQYF
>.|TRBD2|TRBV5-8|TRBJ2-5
TGTGCCAGCAGCATCTTAGCGGGGGGGCAAGAGACCCAGTACTTC
CASSILAGGQETQYF
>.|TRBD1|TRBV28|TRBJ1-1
TGTGCCGGGGGACAGGGGAACACTGAAGCTTTCTTT
CAGGQGNTEAFF
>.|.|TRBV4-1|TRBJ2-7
TGCGCCAGCAGCCAAGAAAGCCGACGGCAGGGCTACGAGCAGTACTTC
CASSQESRRQGYEQYF
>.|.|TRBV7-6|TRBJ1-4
TGTGCCAGCAGCCGAATCGGGGGGGGTGATGCGGAAAAACTGTTTTTT
CASSRIGGGDAEKLFF
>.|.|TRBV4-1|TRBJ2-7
TGCGCCAGCAGCCAAGCAGGGGAAAGCTCCTACGAGCAGTACTTC
CASSQAGESSYEQYF
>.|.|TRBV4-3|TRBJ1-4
TGCGCCAGCAGCCAAGAGGGGTCTGGGGCCCTCAATGAAAAACTGTTTTTT
CASSQEGSGALNEKLFF
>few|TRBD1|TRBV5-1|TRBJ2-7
TGCGCCAGCAGCATATACAGGGGCTACGAGCAGTACTTC
CASSIYRGYEQYF
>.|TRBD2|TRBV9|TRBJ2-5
TGTGCCAGCAGCGTCCTCGGGGGGGCCCAAGAGACCCAGTACTTC
CASSVLGGAQETQYF
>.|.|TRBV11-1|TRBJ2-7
TGTGCCAGCAGCCGAGGGAACAGGGATTCCATCCACGAGCAGTACTTC
CASSRGNRDSIHEQYF
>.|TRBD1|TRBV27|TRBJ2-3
TGTGCCAGCAGTAAGACAGGGGGATCCCAAATCGGTACGCAGTATTTT
CASSKTGGSQIGTQYF
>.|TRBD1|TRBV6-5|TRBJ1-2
TGTGCCAGCAGTCGACAGGGATCTAACTATGGCTACACCTTC
CASSRQGSNYGYTF
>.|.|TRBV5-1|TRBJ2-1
TGCGCCAGCAAGGACAGCCCAAACTACAATGAGCAGTTCTTC
CASKDSPNYNEQFF
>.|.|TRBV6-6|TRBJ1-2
TGTGCCAGCAGTTACTCCGGGACTTTCTATGGCTACACCTTC
CASSYSGTFYGYTF
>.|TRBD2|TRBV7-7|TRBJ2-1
TGTGCTAGCAGCCCTAGCGGACTAGCGGGAGACAATGAGCAGTTCTTC
CASSPSGLAGDNEQFF
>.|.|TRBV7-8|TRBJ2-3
TGTGCCAGCAGCTTAGGAGGCAGGGGAAGCACAGATACGCAGTATTTT
CASSLGGRGSTDTQYF
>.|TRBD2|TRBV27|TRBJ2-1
TGTGCCAGCAGTTTCCACGGGGGGAATGAGCAGTTCTTC
CASSFHGGNEQFF